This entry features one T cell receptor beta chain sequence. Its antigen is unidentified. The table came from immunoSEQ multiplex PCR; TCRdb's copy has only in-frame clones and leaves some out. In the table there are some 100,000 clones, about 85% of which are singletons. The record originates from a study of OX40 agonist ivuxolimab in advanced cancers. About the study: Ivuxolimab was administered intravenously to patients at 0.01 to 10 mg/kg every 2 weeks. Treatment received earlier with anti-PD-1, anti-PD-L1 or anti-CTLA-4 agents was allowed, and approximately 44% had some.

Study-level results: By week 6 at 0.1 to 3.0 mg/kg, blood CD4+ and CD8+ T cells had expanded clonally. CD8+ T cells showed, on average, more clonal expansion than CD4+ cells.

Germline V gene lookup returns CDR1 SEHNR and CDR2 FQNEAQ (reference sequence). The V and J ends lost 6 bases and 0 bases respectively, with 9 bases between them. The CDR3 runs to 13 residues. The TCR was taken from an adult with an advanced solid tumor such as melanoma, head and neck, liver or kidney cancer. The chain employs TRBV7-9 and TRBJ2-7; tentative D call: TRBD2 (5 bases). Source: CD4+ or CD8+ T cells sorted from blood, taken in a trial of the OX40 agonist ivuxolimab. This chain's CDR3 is CASRKEASYEQYF. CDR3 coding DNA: TGTGCCAGCAGGAAGGAGGCCTCCTACGAGCAGTACTTC. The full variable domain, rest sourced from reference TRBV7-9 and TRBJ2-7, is DTGVSQNPRHKITKRGQNVTFRCDPISEHNRLYWYRQTLGQGPEFLTYFQNEAQLEKSRLLSDRFSAERPKGSFSTLEIQRTEQGDSAMYLCASRKEASYEQYFGPGTRLTVT.